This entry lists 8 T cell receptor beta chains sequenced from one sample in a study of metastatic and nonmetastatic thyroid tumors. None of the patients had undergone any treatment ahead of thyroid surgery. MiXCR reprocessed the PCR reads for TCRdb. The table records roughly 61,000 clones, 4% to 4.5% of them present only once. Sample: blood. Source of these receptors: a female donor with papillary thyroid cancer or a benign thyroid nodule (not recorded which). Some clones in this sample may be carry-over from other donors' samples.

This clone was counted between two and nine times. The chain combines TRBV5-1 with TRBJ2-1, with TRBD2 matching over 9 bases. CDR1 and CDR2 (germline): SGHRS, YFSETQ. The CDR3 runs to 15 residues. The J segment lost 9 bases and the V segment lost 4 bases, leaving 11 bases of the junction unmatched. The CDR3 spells CASSLVLAGDGEQFF. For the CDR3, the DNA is TGCGCCAGCAGCCTCGTTTTAGCGGGAGACGGTGAGCAGTTCTTC.

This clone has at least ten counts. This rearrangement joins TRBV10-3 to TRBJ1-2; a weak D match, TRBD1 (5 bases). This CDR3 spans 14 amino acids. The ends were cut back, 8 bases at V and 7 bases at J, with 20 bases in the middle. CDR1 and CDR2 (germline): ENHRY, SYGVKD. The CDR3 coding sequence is TGTGCCATCGGGACGCCAGCGGATTCCTCTGGCTACACCTTC. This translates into CAIGTPADSSGYTF.

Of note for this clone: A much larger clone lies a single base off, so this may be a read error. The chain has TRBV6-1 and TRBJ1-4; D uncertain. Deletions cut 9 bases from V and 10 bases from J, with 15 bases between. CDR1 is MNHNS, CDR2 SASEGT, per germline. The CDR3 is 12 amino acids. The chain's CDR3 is CARGQQIVKLFF. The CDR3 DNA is TGTGCCAGAGGCCAACAAATTGTAAAACTGTTTTTT.

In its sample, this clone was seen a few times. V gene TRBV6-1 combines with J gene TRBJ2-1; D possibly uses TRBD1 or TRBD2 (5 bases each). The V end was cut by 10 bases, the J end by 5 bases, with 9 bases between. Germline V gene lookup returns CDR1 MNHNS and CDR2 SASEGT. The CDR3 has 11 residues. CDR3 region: CANGGHNEQFF. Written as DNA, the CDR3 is TGTGCCAATGGGGGACACAATGAGCAGTTCTTC.

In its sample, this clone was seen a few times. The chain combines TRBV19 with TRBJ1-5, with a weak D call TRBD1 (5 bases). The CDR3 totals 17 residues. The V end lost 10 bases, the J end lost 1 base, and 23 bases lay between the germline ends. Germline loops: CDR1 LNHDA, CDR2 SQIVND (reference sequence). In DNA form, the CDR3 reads TGTGCCACTCGGGGAACAGGAGAAGTGACCAGCAATCAGCCCCAGCATTTT. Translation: CATRGTGEVTSNQPQHF.

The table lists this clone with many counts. The CDR3 here is CASKPGVQETQYF. In nucleotides, the CDR3 is TGTGCCAGCAAGCCAGGGGTCCAAGAGACCCAGTACTTC. The chain uses TRBV2 and TRBJ2-5, with TRBD1 as a possible D gene (6 bases). CDR1 is SNHLY, CDR2 FYNNEI, per germline. V dropped 7 bases and J dropped 1 base, with 10 bases sitting between them. The CDR3 totals 13 residues.

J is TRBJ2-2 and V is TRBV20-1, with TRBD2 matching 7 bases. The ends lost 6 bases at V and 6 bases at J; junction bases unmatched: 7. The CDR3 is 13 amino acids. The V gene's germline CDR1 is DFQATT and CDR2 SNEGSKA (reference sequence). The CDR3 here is CSAPSTSAGELFF. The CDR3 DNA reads TGCAGTGCCCCTTCTACTAGCGCCGGGGAGCTGTTTTTT.

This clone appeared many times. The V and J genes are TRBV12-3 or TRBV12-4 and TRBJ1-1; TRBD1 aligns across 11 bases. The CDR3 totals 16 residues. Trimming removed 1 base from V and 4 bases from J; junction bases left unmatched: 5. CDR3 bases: TGTGCCAGCAGTTTAGAGGGACAGGGGGAGGGCACTGAAGCTTTCTTT. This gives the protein CASSLEGQGEGTEAFF.